The 5 T cell receptor beta chains below were found in one sample sequenced in a study of blood T cell repertoires in COVID-19 (TCRdb year 2020). The library was built by means of the immunoSEQ multiplex PCR assay. In its TCRdb copy, this immuneACCESS table keeps in-frame sequences only and misses some clones. Where compared with another copy, unresolved V genes explain less than half of these, and the others have no known cause. The sample has about 120,000 clones on record, around 90% of them singletons. The ten largest clonotypes hold around 7.7% of the sample. The sequenced material came from peripheral blood. The source of these receptors is a human donor in a cohort sampled during active COVID-19.

This clone has just a few counts. V usage is TRBV19 and J usage is TRBJ2-3; 8 nucleotides match TRBD2. The V gene's germline CDR1 is LNHDA and CDR2 SQIVND (reference sequence). With 7 bases clipped from V and 4 bases from J, the junction kept 1 base outside the gene matches. The CDR3 is made up of 12 amino acids. CDR3 protein: CASNGGADTQYF. As DNA, the CDR3 is TGTGCCAGTAACGGGGGGGCAGATACGCAGTATTTT.

This clone occurred once. This chain joins TRBV3-1 (or the pseudogene TRBV3-2) and TRBJ2-7; D is possibly TRBD2 (5 bases). The germline V gene has CDR1 LGHDT and CDR2 YNNKEL (reference sequence). The CDR3 sequence is 14 residues long. The V end lost 1 base, the J end lost 3 bases, and 10 bases lay between the germline ends. The CDR3 DNA follows: TGTGCCAGCAGCCAAGGAGGGATTAGCTACGAGCAGTACTTC. Its translation is CASSQGGISYEQYF.

This clone was found once. J is TRBJ2-3 and V is TRBV3-1 (or the pseudogene TRBV3-2); unclear D gene. The CDR3 runs 12 residues. The germline V gene has CDR1 LGHDT and CDR2 YNNKEL (reference sequence). The V end lost 4 bases, the J end lost 3 bases, and 5 bases lay between the germline ends. This CDR3 reads CASSPRTDTQYF. CDR3 in DNA: TGTGCCAGCAGCCCGAGAACAGATACGCAGTATTTT.

The J gene is TRBJ1-6, the V gene TRBV7-9; TRBD1 agrees at 9 bases. The CDR3 runs 18 residues. The V gene's germline CDR1 is SEHNR and CDR2 FQNEAQ (reference sequence). The trim removed 5 bases at V and 4 bases at J, leaving 12 bases unmatched. The CDR3 sequence: CASSADVDRGLYNSPLHF. CDR3 bases: TGTGCCAGCAGCGCAGACGTGGACAGGGGACTATATAATTCACCCCTCCACTTT.

J is TRBJ1-2 and V is TRBV6-5; a possible D gene is TRBD1 (6 bases). The V end was cut by 6 bases, the J end by 13 bases, with 24 bases between. The CDR3 is 14 amino acids. The germline CDR1 and CDR2 sequences are MNHEY and SVGAGI. The CDR3 coding sequence is TGTGCCAGCAGCCGCAACAGGTCGGATAGGGGGGGCACCTTC. Translated: CASSRNRSDRGGTF.